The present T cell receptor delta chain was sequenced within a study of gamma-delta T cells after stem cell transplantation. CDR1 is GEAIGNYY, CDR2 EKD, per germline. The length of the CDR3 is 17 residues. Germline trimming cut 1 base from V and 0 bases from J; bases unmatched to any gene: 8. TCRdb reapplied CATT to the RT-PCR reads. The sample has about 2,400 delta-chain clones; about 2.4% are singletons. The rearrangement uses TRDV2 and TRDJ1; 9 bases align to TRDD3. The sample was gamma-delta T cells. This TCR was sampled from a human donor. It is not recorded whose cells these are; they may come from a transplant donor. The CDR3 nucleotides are TGTGCCTGTGACACTCTTACTGGGGGACCAGACACCGATAAACTCATCTTT. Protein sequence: CACDTLTGGPDTDKLIF.